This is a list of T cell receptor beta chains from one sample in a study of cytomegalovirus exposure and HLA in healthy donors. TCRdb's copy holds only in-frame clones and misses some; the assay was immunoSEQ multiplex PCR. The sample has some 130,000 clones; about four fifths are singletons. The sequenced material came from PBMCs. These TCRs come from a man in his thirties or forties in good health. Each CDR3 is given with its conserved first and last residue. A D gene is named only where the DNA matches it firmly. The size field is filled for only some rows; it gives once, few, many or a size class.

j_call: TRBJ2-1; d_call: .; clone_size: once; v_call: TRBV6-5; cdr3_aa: CASRAISYNEQFF; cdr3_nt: TGTGCCAGCAGAGCGATTTCCTACAATGAGCAGTTCTTC
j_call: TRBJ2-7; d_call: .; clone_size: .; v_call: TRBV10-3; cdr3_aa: CAISAEGQTYEQYF; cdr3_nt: TGTGCCATCAGTGCCGAAGGACAGACCTACGAGCAGTACTTC
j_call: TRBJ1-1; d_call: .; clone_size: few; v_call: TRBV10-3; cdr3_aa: CAITQLQGQEAFF; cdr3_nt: TGTGCCATCACCCAACTACAGGGTCAGGAGGCTTTCTTT
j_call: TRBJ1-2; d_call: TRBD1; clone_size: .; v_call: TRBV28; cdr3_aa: CASSKTGGVYGYTF; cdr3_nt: TGTGCCAGCAGCAAAACAGGGGGAGTCTATGGCTACACCTTC
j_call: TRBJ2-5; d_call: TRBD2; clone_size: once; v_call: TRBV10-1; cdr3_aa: CASRLPYPGTSGRAWETQYF; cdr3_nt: TGCGCCAGCAGGCTTCCCTACCCCGGGACTAGCGGGAGGGCGTGGGAGACCCAGTACTTC
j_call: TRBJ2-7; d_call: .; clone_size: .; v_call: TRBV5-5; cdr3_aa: CASSSHSGGLAEYEQYF; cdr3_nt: TGTGCCAGCAGCTCTCACTCTGGGGGGCTAGCGGAGTACGAGCAGTACTTC
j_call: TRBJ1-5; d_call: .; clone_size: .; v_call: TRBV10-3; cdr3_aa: CAISEGLINQPQHF; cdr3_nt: TGTGCCATCAGCGAGGGACTGATTAATCAGCCCCAGCATTTT
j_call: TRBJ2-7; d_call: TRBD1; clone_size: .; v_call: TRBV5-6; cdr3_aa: CASSLGGTGPSYEQYF; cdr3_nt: TGTGCCAGCAGCTTGGGTGGGACAGGGCCATCCTACGAGCAGTACTTC
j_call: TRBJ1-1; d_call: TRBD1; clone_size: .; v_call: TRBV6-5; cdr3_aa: CASSRQGGNTEAFF; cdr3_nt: TGTGCCAGCAGTCGACAGGGGGGCAACACTGAAGCTTTCTTT
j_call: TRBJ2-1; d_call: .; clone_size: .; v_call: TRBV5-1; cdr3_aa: CASSRDINNEQFF; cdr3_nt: TGCGCCAGCAGCCGGGACATCAACAATGAGCAGTTCTTC
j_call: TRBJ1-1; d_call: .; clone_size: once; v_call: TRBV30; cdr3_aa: CAWSTTGYNTEAFF; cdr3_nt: TGTGCCTGGAGTACAACAGGGTACAACACTGAAGCTTTCTTT
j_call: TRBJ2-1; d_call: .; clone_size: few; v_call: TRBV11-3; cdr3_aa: CASSLDHRTRGGGEQFF; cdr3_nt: TGTGCCAGCAGCTTAGATCATAGGACCCGCGGGGGCGGTGAGCAGTTCTTC
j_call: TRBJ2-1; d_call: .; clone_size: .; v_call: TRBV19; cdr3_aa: CASSPPPYNEQFF; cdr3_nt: TGTGCCAGTAGTCCCCCCCCTTACAATGAGCAGTTCTTC
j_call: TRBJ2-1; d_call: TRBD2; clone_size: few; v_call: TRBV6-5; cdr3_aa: CASRGRAEFF; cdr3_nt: TGTGCCAGCCGGGGGAGGGCTGAGTTCTTC
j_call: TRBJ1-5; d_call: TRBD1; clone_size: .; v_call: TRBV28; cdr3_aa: CASRQGQVVQPQHF; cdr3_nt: TGTGCCAGCAGACAAGGACAGGTTGTTCAGCCCCAGCATTTT
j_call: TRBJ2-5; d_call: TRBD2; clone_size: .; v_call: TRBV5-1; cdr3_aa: CASSLQLAGVETQYF; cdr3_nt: TGCGCCAGCAGCTTGCAGCTAGCGGGAGTAGAGACCCAGTACTTC
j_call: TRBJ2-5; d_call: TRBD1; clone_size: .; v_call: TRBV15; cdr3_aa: CATADRVQTQYF; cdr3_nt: TGTGCCACCGCGGACAGGGTGCAGACCCAGTACTTC